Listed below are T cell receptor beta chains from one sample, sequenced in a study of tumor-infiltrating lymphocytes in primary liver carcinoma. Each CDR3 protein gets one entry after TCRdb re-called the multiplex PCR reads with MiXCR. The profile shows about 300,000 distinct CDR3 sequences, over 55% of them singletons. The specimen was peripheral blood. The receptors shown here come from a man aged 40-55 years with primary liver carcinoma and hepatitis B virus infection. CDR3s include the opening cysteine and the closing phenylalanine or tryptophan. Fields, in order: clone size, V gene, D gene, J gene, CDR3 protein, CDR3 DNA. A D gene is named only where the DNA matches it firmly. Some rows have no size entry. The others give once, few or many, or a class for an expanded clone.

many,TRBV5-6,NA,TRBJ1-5,CASSSTWGGDQPQHF,TGTGCCAGCAGCTCTACTTGGGGGGGCGATCAGCCCCAGCATTTT
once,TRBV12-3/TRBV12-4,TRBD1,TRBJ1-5,CASTWRTGGRQPQHF,TGTGCCAGCACTTGGAGGACAGGGGGTCGTCAGCCCCAGCACTTT
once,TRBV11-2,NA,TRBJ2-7,CASSLAEGHPLTYEQYF,TGTGCCAGCAGCTTAGCCGAAGGTCACCCCTTGACCTACGAGCAGTACTTC
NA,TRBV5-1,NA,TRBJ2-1,CSSSSGLYEQFF,TGTTCCAGCAGCTCGGGACTCTATGAGCAGTTCTTC
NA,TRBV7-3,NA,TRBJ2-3,CASSLSPVTDTQYF,TGTGCCAGCAGCTTATCCCCAGTCACAGATACGCAGTATTTT
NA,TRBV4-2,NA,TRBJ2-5,CASSRPFLGETQYF,TGTGCAAGCAGCCGACCCTTCTTGGGGGAGACCCAGTACTTC
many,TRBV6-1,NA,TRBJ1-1,CASSEKGIAAFF,TGTGCCAGCAGTGAAAAGGGTATCGCAGCTTTCTTT
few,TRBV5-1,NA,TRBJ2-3,CASSLTTDTQYF,TGCGCCAGCAGCTTAACCACAGATACGCAGTATTTT
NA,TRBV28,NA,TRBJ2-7,CASSPRQVGGSYEQYF,TGTGCCAGCAGTCCGCGCCAAGTTGGCGGTTCCTACGAGCAGTACTTC
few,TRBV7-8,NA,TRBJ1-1,CANSLTSEVEAFF,TGTGCCAACAGCTTAACCTCGGAGGTTGAAGCTTTCTTT
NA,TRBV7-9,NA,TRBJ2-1,CASSIPRDYNEQFF,TGTGCCAGCAGCATACCCCGGGACTACAATGAGCAGTTCTTC